A selection of T cell receptor beta chains follows, all from one sample in a study of blood T cell repertoires in COVID-19. Assay: immunoSEQ multiplex PCR; the TCRdb copy retains only in-frame clones and omits some. Here the sample spans 170,000 or so clones, approximately 80% being singletons. Material: peripheral blood. The receptors shown here come from a woman aged 60-75 years with acute or convalescent COVID-19. Each CDR3 is given with its conserved first and last residue. A D gene is named only where the DNA matches it firmly. Clone size is stated in some rows and not others, as once, few, many or a class when expanded.

>-|TRBV19|TRBJ2-1|-
TGTGCCAGTAGTATAAATTACAACTACAATGAGCAGTTCTTC
CASSINYNYNEQFF
>TRBD1|TRBV5-1|TRBJ1-2|-
TGCGCCAGCAGCTGGGGGACAGTTCGGGACTATGGCTACACCTTC
CASSWGTVRDYGYTF
>TRBD2|TRBV19|TRBJ2-7|few
TGTGCCAGTAGTATGCCCAGCGGGAATCACTACGAGCAGTACTTC
CASSMPSGNHYEQYF
>TRBD1|TRBV5-4|TRBJ1-4|-
TGTGCCAGCAGCCTGGGACAGGGGGCGCTGCATAATGAAAAACTGTTTTTT
CASSLGQGALHNEKLFF
>TRBD2|TRBV9|TRBJ2-2|-
TGTGCCAGCAGCGGGCTAGCGGCCCTCGGGAACACCGGGGAGCTGTTTTTT
CASSGLAALGNTGELFF
>TRBD2|TRBV28|TRBJ2-3|few
TGTGCCAGCAGTGCTAGCGGGGGGGCCCCGCAAAGCGATACGCAGTATTTT
CASSASGGAPQSDTQYF
>-|TRBV7-2|TRBJ2-5|-
TGTGCCAGCAGCTTAATTATAGCCCAAGAGACCCAGTACTTC
CASSLIIAQETQYF
>-|TRBV28|TRBJ1-6|-
TGTGCCAGCAGTCTGACAGTTCTCAATTCACCCCTCCACTTT
CASSLTVLNSPLHF
>TRBD2|TRBV11-2|TRBJ2-2|-
TGTGCCACTAGCGGGGGGGCTGGAACCGGGGAGCTGTTTTTT
CATSGGAGTGELFF
>-|TRBV11-2|TRBJ2-2|-
TGTGCCAGCAGCCTTGGAGCCGGGGAGCTGTTTTTT
CASSLGAGELFF
>TRBD1|TRBV5-6|TRBJ1-5|-
TGTGCCAGCAGCCCTGGACAGGGGTCGATCTACAATCAGCCCCAGCATTTT
CASSPGQGSIYNQPQHF
>TRBD1|TRBV5-1|TRBJ2-7|few
TGCGCCAGCAGCTTGAGAGGACAGGGACCCTACGAGCAGTACTTC
CASSLRGQGPYEQYF
>-|TRBV6-1|TRBJ1-6|-
TGTGCCAGCAGTGAACTGGGGGCTTTCCGGGCACCCCTCCACTTT
CASSELGAFRAPLHF
>-|TRBV6-5|TRBJ1-1|-
TGTGCCAGCAGTTACTCGATCGAGTCGATGAACACTGAAGCTTTCTTT
CASSYSIESMNTEAFF
>-|TRBV6-5|TRBJ2-5|-
TGTGCCAGCAGCAGGGGATTAAAAGAGACCCAGTACTTC
CASSRGLKETQYF
>TRBD1|TRBV2|TRBJ2-7|-
TGTGCCAGTGTTTGGTTACAGGGGTCCTACGAGCAGTACTTC
CASVWLQGSYEQYF
>-|TRBV7-2|TRBJ2-5|few
TGTGCCAGCAGCTGGGGGGGGCCGGAGACCCAGTACTTC
CASSWGGPETQYF
>-|TRBV14|TRBJ1-6|-
TGTGCCAGCAGCCAAGATATAATCCCTAATTCACCCCTCCACTTT
CASSQDIIPNSPLHF
>TRBD1|TRBV28|TRBJ1-2|-
TGTGCCAGCAGTTACAAACAGGGGATCTATGGCTACACCTTC
CASSYKQGIYGYTF
>TRBD2|TRBV6-4|TRBJ2-1|-
TGTGCCAGCAGTCCAAGACTAGCGGGGAACAATGAGCAGTTCTTC
CASSPRLAGNNEQFF
>TRBD1|TRBV7-2|TRBJ2-7|-
TGTGCCAGCAGCCGTTCCGGGACAGGGTTCTACGAGCAGTACTTC
CASSRSGTGFYEQYF
>TRBD1|TRBV7-2|TRBJ1-6|-
TGTGCCAGCAGACCGGGACAGTATAATTCACCCCTCCACTTT
CASRPGQYNSPLHF
>TRBD1|TRBV28|TRBJ2-7|-
TGTGCCAGCAGTTTTCCCCGGAAAACAGGGGAATCCGAGCAGTACTTC
CASSFPRKTGESEQYF
>TRBD1|TRBV6-5|TRBJ1-1|-
TGTGCCAGCAGTTTCCGGGACAGGGGGCTTACTGAAGCTTTCTTT
CASSFRDRGLTEAFF
>TRBD2|TRBV6-2/TRBV6-3|TRBJ2-3|-
TGTGCCAGCAGCCCGGGCAGCGGGGCCCTCACAGATACGCAGTATTTT
CASSPGSGALTDTQYF
>-|TRBV19|TRBJ1-4|-
TGTGCCAGTAGTAGACAGTCTGCAACTAATGAAAAACTGTTTTTT
CASSRQSATNEKLFF
>TRBD1|TRBV7-2|TRBJ1-1|-
TGTGCCAGCAGCTCCCGTTCGACAGGGGGGGTTGAAGCTTTCTTT
CASSSRSTGGVEAFF
>TRBD2|TRBV4-1|TRBJ2-3|-
TGCGCCAGCAGCCAAGAGGCTCTAGCGGGGGGCACAGATACGCAGTATTTT
CASSQEALAGGTDTQYF
>TRBD1|TRBV6-6|TRBJ1-2|-
TGTGCCAGCAGTTACCCAGGGGGGTATGGCTACACCTTC
CASSYPGGYGYTF
>TRBD1|TRBV5-4|TRBJ1-2|-
TGTGCCAGCAGCTTGGAGTTGAGGGGGCGGGATGGCTACACCTTC
CASSLELRGRDGYTF
>-|TRBV7-2|TRBJ1-2|few
TGTGCCAGCAGCCCCCAAGGAGGAATCGGCTATGGCTACACCTTC
CASSPQGGIGYGYTF
>-|TRBV5-1|TRBJ1-3|once
TGCGCCAGCAGCTTAACGGGGGCTGGAAACACCATATATTTT
CASSLTGAGNTIYF
>TRBD1|TRBV30|TRBJ1-1|-
TGTGCCCATCGGACAGGGAGAATTGGAGCTTTCTTT
CAHRTGRIGAFF
>TRBD1|TRBV27|TRBJ1-4|few
TGTGCCAGCAGGCCGACAGGGGGCGATGAAAAACTGTTTTTT
CASRPTGGDEKLFF
>-|TRBV12-5|TRBJ2-7|once
TGTGCTAGTGGTTTGGGGACAGATGAGCAGTACTTC
CASGLGTDEQYF
>-|TRBV4-1|TRBJ1-3|-
TGCGCCAGCAGCCAAGGACCGACAGGCTCTGGAAACACCATATATTTT
CASSQGPTGSGNTIYF
>-|TRBV7-8|TRBJ1-6|-
TGTGCCAGCAGCTGGGGCACCGGCGTGACCTATAATTCACCCCTCCACTTT
CASSWGTGVTYNSPLHF
>TRBD1|TRBV7-8|TRBJ1-2|-
TGTGCCAGCAGCTCCTCCGGGACAGGGGGCTATGGCTACACCTTC
CASSSSGTGGYGYTF
>-|TRBV9|TRBJ1-1|-
TGTGCCAGCAGCCCGTACAGGGCGCAGAACACTGAAGCTTTCTTT
CASSPYRAQNTEAFF
>TRBD1|TRBV5-3|TRBJ1-4|-
TGTGCCAGAAGCGGATCGGACAGGGCAACTAATGAAAAACTGTTTTTT
CARSGSDRATNEKLFF
>TRBD1|TRBV18|TRBJ1-5|-
TGTGCCAGCTCAACCACGTTCTCTACAGGGGGCAGCCAGCCCCAGCATTTT
CASSTTFSTGGSQPQHF
>TRBD1|TRBV7-9|TRBJ2-5|-
TGTGCCAGCAGCTTTTCACAGGGGGCTAGGGAGACCCAGTACTTC
CASSFSQGARETQYF
>-|TRBV7-7|TRBJ2-7|-
TGTGCTAGCAGCTCGGGACTCCTCTACGAGCAGTACTTC
CASSSGLLYEQYF